Below, 26 T cell receptor delta chains from the same sample are listed, as sequenced in a study of gamma-delta T cells after stem cell transplantation. TCRdb repeated clone calling on the RT-PCR reads with CATT. The sample holds just over 750 delta-chain clones, 1.2% seen once. Sequenced input: gamma-delta T cells. These receptor sequences come from a human donor. It is not recorded whose cells these are; they may come from a transplant donor.

As concerns this clone: The protein TCRdb gives is from a much larger clone and does not agree with this DNA's translation at residue 10, likely a read error; the protein shown here comes from the DNA. The chain employs TRDV2 and TRDJ1, with 8 bases identical to TRDD3. The CDR3 length is 18 residues. The germline V gene has CDR1 GEAIGNYY and CDR2 EKD. Germline trimming cut 2 bases from V and 0 bases from J; bases unmatched to any gene: 13. CDR3 sequence: CACDSVLGAGTYTDKLIF. The CDR3 nucleotides are TGTGCCTGTGACAGTGTACTGGGGGCTGGTACCTACACCGATAAACTCATCTTT.

This clone was recorded a few times. One base separates it from a far larger clone, so it is likely a read error. The chain carries TRDV2 and TRDJ1; 8 bases are shared with TRDD3. The germline V gene has CDR1 GEAIGNYY and CDR2 EKD. The CDR3 spans 17 residues. The CDR3 loop is CACDTVGLGGNTDKPIF. DNA of the CDR3: TGTGCCTGTGACACCGTCGGACTGGGGGGAAACACCGATAAACCCATCTTT.

This clone was seen a few times. A far more abundant clone sits one base away, making this likely a read error. The chain uses TRDV2 and TRDJ1; D not certain. The CDR3 spans 15 residues. Germline V gene data show CDR1 as GEAIGNYY and CDR2 as EKD. Trimming took off 5 bases at V and 3 bases at J, with 18 bases between the two ends. DNA for the CDR3: TGTGCCTGTGGCACAGTCGGAGGCCACCCCGATAAACTCATCTTT. This translates into CACGTVGGHPDKLIF.

This clone has only a few counts. A read error is likely here: a far larger clone is one base away. Other DNA sequences in the sample encode the same CDR3. This chain links TRDV2 with TRDJ1, with 11 bases identical to TRDD3. Trimming removed 4 bases from V and 7 bases from J; junction bases left unmatched: 22. CDR3 length equals 19 residues. Germline V CDR1 and CDR2: GEAIGNYY, EKD. This chain's CDR3 is CACDPMPGLGDTGGSKLIF. CDR3 in DNA: TGTGCCTGTGATCCCATGCCCGGTCTGGGGGATACCGGAGGGTCTAAACTCATCTTT.

Regarding this clone: TCRdb has a much larger clone's protein, which differs at residue 11 from the translation of this DNA, likely because of a read error; what is shown is the protein translated from the DNA. V is TRDV2 and J is TRDJ3, with 10 nucleotides matching TRDD3. The CDR3 runs 17 residues. From germline, CDR1 is GEAIGNYY and CDR2 EKD. Here the CDR3 reads CACDSTGGSWGTRQMFF. CDR3 in DNA: TGTGCCTGTGACAGTACTGGGGGATCCTGGGGCACCCGACAGATGTTTTTC.

Comment on this clone: A read error is likely here: a far larger clone is one base away. J is TRDJ1 and V is TRDV2, with 12 bases that match TRDD3. V gave up 0 bases and J gave up 13 bases; unmatched junction bases: 23. Germline V gene sequence: CDR1 GEAIGNYY, CDR2 EKD. CDR3 length equals 19 residues. As DNA, the CDR3 is TGTGCCTGTGACACCGTGGTCGGGGGCAAGGGCTGGGGGATACGCGAACCCATCTTT. Translation gives CACDTVVGGKGWGIREPIF.

Remarks on this clone: A read error likely explains why the TCRdb protein, taken from a much larger clone, differs from this DNA's translation at residue 15; the protein shown is translated from the DNA. The chain uses TRDV2 and TRDJ1, with 9 nucleotides matching TRDD3. CDR3 length equals 18 residues. The germline CDR1 and CDR2 sequences are GEAIGNYY and EKD. CDR3 region: CACDTVAGGSVDTDRLIF. CDR3 DNA: TGTGCCTGTGACACGGTGGCTGGGGGATCAGTGGACACCGATAGACTCATCTTT.

In its sample, this clone was seen a few times. TCRdb records a much larger clone's protein for this DNA, with a difference at residue 13 that likely arises from a read error; the protein given is the translation of the DNA. This rearrangement joins TRDV3 to TRDJ1; 13 bases line up with TRDD3. This CDR3 is built from 15 residues. CDR1 and CDR2 (germline): TVYSNPD, GDNSRS (reference sequence). The CDR3 DNA follows: TGTGCCTTGTCCGACTGGGGGATACGCGCCGATAAACCCATCTTT. Translation: CALSDWGIRADKPIF.

This clone qualifies as medium-sized. It is likely a read error: a sequence one base away is far more abundant. The same CDR3 can be traced to other DNA sequences in this sample. The chain employs TRDV2 and TRDJ1; TRDD3 matches at 10 bases. CDR3 size: 17 residues. V shed 1 base and J 0 bases; nucleotides not matched to a gene: 7. Germline CDR1 is GEAIGNYY and CDR2 is EKD. The CDR3 loop reads CACDTLGDKRDTDKLIF. CDR3 sequence (DNA): TGTGCCTGTGACACGCTGGGGGATAAACGGGACACCGATAAACTCATCTTT.

In its sample, this clone was seen a few times. TCRdb's entry gives the protein of a much larger clone, which mismatches this DNA's translation at residue 9, likely from a read error; the protein reported here is translated from the DNA. V usage is TRDV2 and J usage is TRDJ1, with 7 positions matching TRDD3. Trimming took 3 bases from V and 6 from J; bases not matched to a gene: 12. Germline values: CDR1 GEAIGNYY, CDR2 EKD. The CDR3 has 15 residues. This CDR3 reads CACDSLLGKQNKLIF. CDR3 bases: TGTGCCTGTGACTCACTACTGGGGAAACAAAATAAACTCATCTTT.

In its sample, this clone was seen a few times. The chain employs TRDV2 and TRDJ2; TRDD3 matches at 10 bases. V gave up 3 bases and J gave up 6 bases; unmatched junction bases: 9. The CDR3 runs to 16 residues. Per the germline V gene, CDR1 is GEAIGNYY and CDR2 is EKD. The CDR3 loop is CACDPLGDNKAAQLFF. The DNA for the CDR3 is TGTGCCTGTGACCCGCTGGGGGATAACAAGGCAGCACAACTCTTCTTT.

This clone came up a few times. This likely traces to a read error, being one base from a far larger clone. This rearrangement joins TRDV2 to TRDJ1; 7 nucleotides align to TRDD3. The CDR3 is made up of 19 amino acids. CDR1 is GEAIGNYY and CDR2 is EKD in the germline V gene. CDR3 region: CACDIFIPQYWGYTNKLIF. Written as DNA, the CDR3 is TGTGCCTGTGACATCTTTATTCCCCAATACTGGGGTTACACCAATAAACTCATCTTT.

By proportion, this clone is large. Other DNA variants within this sample encode the same CDR3. The chain is built from TRDV2 and TRDJ3, with D perhaps matching TRDD3 (5 bases). CDR1 is GEAIGNYY, CDR2 EKD, per germline. Trimming removed 0 bases at V and 0 bases at J, with 17 bases between. This CDR3 comprises 20 residues. CDR3 region: CACDTGGFLPNSWDTRQMFF. DNA for the CDR3: TGTGCCTGTGACACCGGGGGGTTTCTCCCGAACTCCTGGGACACCCGACAGATGTTTTTC.

The V gene is TRDV2, the J gene TRDJ3; 8 positions agree with TRDD3. CDR3 length: 18 residues. Germline trimming cut 0 bases from V and 1 base from J; bases unmatched to any gene: 4. Per the germline V gene, CDR1 is GEAIGNYY and CDR2 is EKD. CDR3 loop: CACDTLSGGSWDTRQMFF. In DNA, the CDR3 is TGTGCCTGTGACACCCTCTCTGGGGGATCCTGGGACACCCGACAGATGTTTTTC.

This clone is labeled as medium-sized. This sequence is one base from a far larger clone and is likely a read error. The gene calls are TRDV2 and TRDJ3; 12 positions match TRDD3. CDR1 is GEAIGNYY, CDR2 EKD, per germline. CDR3 length equals 20 residues. The CDR3 is CACDTADLGDTHKDTRPMFF. The CDR3 coding sequence is TGTGCCTGTGACACCGCAGACCTGGGGGATACGCATAAAGACACCCGACCGATGTTTTTC.

In the case of this clone: A read error likely explains this, since a far larger clone differs by one base. Other DNA variants within this sample encode the same CDR3. The rearrangement uses TRDV2 and TRDJ1, with TRDD3 identical over 7 bases. CDR3 length: 17 amino acids. Germline V gene lookup returns CDR1 GEAIGNYY and CDR2 EKD. In DNA, the CDR3 is TGTGCCTGCGACACCGTCCGAGCTCTGGGGGACACCGATAAACTCATCTTT. Its translation: CACDTVRALGDTDKLIF.

This clone turned up a few times. Translating this DNA gives a protein that differs at residue 3 from the TCRdb one, which belongs to a much larger clone; a read error is likely, and the protein shown is this translation. The rearrangement joins TRDV2 to TRDJ1, with D tentatively TRDD3 (6 bases). The CDR3 spans 17 residues. CDR1 is GEAIGNYY and CDR2 is EKD in the germline V gene. CDR3 protein: CARDTSWGWGNTDKLIF. In nucleotides, the CDR3 is TGTGCCCGTGACACCTCCTGGGGATGGGGAAACACCGATAAACTCATCTTT.

The gene calls are TRDV2 and TRDJ3, with a weak D call TRDD3 (5 bases). Germline CDR1 GEAIGNYY, CDR2 EKD. The CDR3 covers 17 residues. Trimming removed 2 bases from V and 0 bases from J, with 10 bases in between. The CDR3 loop is CACDNTGTSWDTRQMFF. CDR3 DNA: TGTGCCTGTGACAATACTGGAACCTCCTGGGACACCCGACAGATGTTTTTC.

In the case of this clone: This is likely an artifact of a read error, given a far larger clone one base away. Other DNA sequences of this sample code for an identical CDR3. The genes are TRDV2 and TRDJ3; 9 bases line up with TRDD3. The junction had 15 bases not matched to a gene; V was cut back by 7 bases and J by 0 bases. The CDR3 runs 20 residues. Per the germline V gene, CDR1 is GEAIGNYY and CDR2 is EKD. The CDR3 DNA follows: TGTGCCTGCGACTCGTTTACTGGGGGACCGAGCTCCTGGGACACCCGACAGATGTTTTTC. Translation gives CACDSFTGGPSSWDTRQMFF.

This clone is medium-sized within its sample. Given a far larger clone just one base away, this is likely a sequencing read error. The gene calls are TRDV2 and TRDJ1; 11 nucleotides align to TRDD3. This CDR3 is 17 amino acids long. CDR1 and CDR2 (germline): GEAIGNYY, EKD. The CDR3 nucleotides are TGTGCCCGTGACACACTGGGGGATAAACGGGACACCGATAAACTCATCTTT. This sequence encodes CARDTLGDKRDTDKLIF.

This clone was counted a few times. A read error likely explains why the TCRdb protein, taken from a much larger clone, differs from this DNA's translation at residue 6; the protein shown is translated from the DNA. The chain uses TRDV2 and TRDJ1, with D perhaps TRDD3 (6 bases). TCRdb leaves out the J gene; it was filled in here by matching the DNA to germline. CDR3 length: 17 amino acids. The germline V gene encodes CDR1 GEAIGNYY and CDR2 EKD. With 0 bases removed from V and 0 bases from J, the gap between germline ends came to 16 bases. This CDR3 reads CACDTAWGWGNTDKLIF. The CDR3 DNA reads TGTGCCTGTGACACCGCCTGGGGATGGGGAAACACCGATAAACTCATCTTT.

This clone was detected a few times. This probably arose from a read error, given a far larger clone one base away. The sample contains more than one DNA sequence encoding this CDR3. The CDR3 DNA sequence: TGTGCCTGCGACAACGTGACTAGTGGGGGGATTGGAGCCGATAAACTCATCTTT. Encoded protein: CACDNVTSGGIGADKLIF. The rearrangement joins TRDV2 to TRDJ1, with 7 bases matching TRDD3. The germline V gene encodes CDR1 GEAIGNYY and CDR2 EKD. CDR3 length equals 18 residues.

As concerns this clone: A much larger clone lies one base from this, so it may be a read error. This specimen includes other DNA sequences encoding the same CDR3. This chain connects TRDV2 to TRDJ1, with 8 bases aligning to TRDD3. The CDR3 spans 18 residues. The germline CDR1 and CDR2 sequences are GEAIGNYY and EKD. The J segment lost 0 bases and the V segment lost 1 base, leaving 12 bases of the junction unmatched. The CDR3 reads CACDTLVTGGQYTDKLIF. The CDR3 bases are TGTGCCTGTGACACGTTGGTTACTGGGGGTCAGTACACCGATAAACTCATCTTT.

In its sample, this clone ranks as large. A read error likely explains this, since a far larger clone differs by one base. The CDR3 sequence is CACDTADLGGTHKDTRQMFF. CDR3 coding DNA: TGTGCCTGTGACACCGCAGACCTGGGGGGTACGCATAAAGACACCCGACAGATGTTTTTC. This rearrangement joins TRDV2 to TRDJ3; 7 nucleotides align to TRDD3. Per the germline V gene, CDR1 is GEAIGNYY and CDR2 is EKD. The length of the CDR3 is 20 residues. V shed 0 bases, J shed 7 bases, and the junction held 17 bases outside the gene matches.

About this clone: TCRdb's protein for this DNA is that of a much larger clone and differs from the translation at residue 3, likely a read error; the protein shown is the DNA translation. V gene TRDV2 combines with J gene TRDJ1; no clear D gene. Germline-derived CDR1 and CDR2 are GEAIGNYY and EKD. The CDR3 sequence is 14 residues long. The CDR3 spells CARDLLSDTDKLIF. CDR3 coding DNA: TGTGCCCGTGACCTCCTTTCCGACACCGATAAACTCATCTTT.

The chain has TRDV1 and TRDJ1, with 7 bases that match TRDD2. The CDR3 is 25 residues long. The germline V gene encodes CDR1 TSWWSYY and CDR2 QGS. V gave up 0 bases and J gave up 2 bases; unmatched junction bases: 33. The CDR3 loop reads CALGELGQFLPIGRYWRHKTDKLIF. The CDR3 DNA sequence: TGTGCTCTTGGGGAACTTGGGCAATTCCTACCCATCGGGCGGTACTGGAGACACAAGACCGATAAACTCATCTTT.